These 15 T cell receptor beta chains share one sample of origin, sequenced in a study of T cell responses to AZD1222 COVID-19 vaccine (dated by TCRdb to the early 2020s). Libraries were built with the immunoSEQ multiplex PCR assay. TCRdb provides this immuneACCESS table in a form limited to in-frame rearrangements. Some clones are lacking; in checked studies, under half of them reflect an unresolved V gene, and why the rest are absent is not known. The sample profile shows over 75,000 clones; roughly 90% of them were found once. The ten largest make up around 2.8% of the sample. Taken with the paper, the label for time point translates to: baseline before first vaccination. The specimen comprised peripheral blood, sampled on day 0 of AZD1222 vaccination. The receptors stem from an adult in good health.

The V and J genes are TRBV30 and TRBJ2-7; the match to TRBD2 covers 11 bases. Germline-derived CDR1 and CDR2 are GTSNPN and SVGIG (reference sequence). J was trimmed by 7 bases and V by 0 bases; bases with no gene match: 5. This CDR3 is built from 14 residues. As DNA, the CDR3 is TGTGCCTGGAGTGTACTAGCGGGAGTTCGAGAGCAGTACTTC. Protein product: CAWSVLAGVREQYF.

The chain links TRBV5-1 to TRBJ2-3; D gene ambiguous. V lost 5 bases to trimming and J lost 7 bases, with 14 bases between them. The germline V gene has CDR1 SGHRS and CDR2 YFSETQ. The CDR3 totals 13 residues. As DNA, the CDR3 is TGCGCCAGCAGTATCCCGCCTGACAATACGCAGTATTTT. It codes for CASSIPPDNTQYF. The entire variable domain, with the rest obtained from reference TRBV5-1 and TRBJ2-3, is as follows: KAGVTQTPRYLIKTRGQQVTLSCSPISGHRSVSWYQQTPGQGLQFLFEYFSETQRNKGNFPGRFSGRQFSNSRSEMNVSTLELGDSALYLCASSIPPDNTQYFGPGTRLTVL.

This clone turned up a few times. CDR3 protein: CASSLSYRSSYEQYF. The CDR3 DNA is TGTGCCAGCAGCTTATCGTACAGGAGCTCCTACGAGCAGTACTTC. The J gene is TRBJ2-7, the V gene TRBV7-2; tentatively, D is TRBD1 (5 bases). The germline V gene has CDR1 SGHTA and CDR2 FQGNSA. The CDR3 has 15 amino acids. Deletions cut 2 bases from V and 0 bases from J, with 11 bases between.

The V gene is TRBV2, the J gene TRBJ1-1; D is unresolved. CDR1 and CDR2 (germline): SNHLY, FYNNEI. The ends were cut back, 0 bases at V and 0 bases at J, with 14 bases in the middle. This CDR3 has 17 amino acids. CDR3 in amino acids: CASSEAQETGMNTEAFF. CDR3 nucleotide sequence: TGTGCCAGCAGTGAAGCGCAGGAGACCGGAATGAACACTGAAGCTTTCTTT.

The chain is built from TRBV5-1 and TRBJ1-1; 7 bases are a match to TRBD1. CDR3 length: 15 residues. The ends lost 8 bases at V and 1 base at J; junction bases unmatched: 11. Germline loops: CDR1 SGHRS, CDR2 YFSETQ. CDR3 loop: CASTGQAGGNTEAFF. CDR3 coding DNA: TGCGCCAGTACTGGACAGGCTGGTGGGAACACTGAAGCTTTCTTT.

This chain uses TRBV11-2 with TRBJ2-7, with TRBD1 identical over 8 bases. In germline, CDR1 is SGHAT, CDR2 FQNNGV. This CDR3 comprises 15 residues. V lost 5 bases, J lost 2 bases, and 8 bases stayed unmatched. This CDR3 reads CASSLTGGRPYEQYF. The CDR3 DNA follows: TGTGCCAGCAGCCTTACAGGGGGGCGGCCCTACGAGCAGTACTTC.

The J gene is TRBJ1-2, the V gene TRBV15, with D unclear. CDR1 LNHNV and CDR2 YYDKDF come from the germline V gene (reference sequence). Trimming stripped 3 bases from V and 2 bases from J, with 7 bases between. CDR3 length equals 13 residues. The CDR3 sequence is CATSRDGNYGYTF. CDR3 nucleotide sequence: TGTGCCACCAGCAGGGACGGCAACTATGGCTACACCTTC.

V and J are TRBV6-1 and TRBJ2-1, with 10 nucleotides matching TRBD2. With 3 bases clipped from V and 4 bases from J, the junction kept 3 bases outside the gene matches. The length of the CDR3 is 15 residues. CDR1 is MNHNS, CDR2 SASEGT, per germline. Here the CDR3 reads CASSDLAGVYNEQFF. CDR3 bases: TGTGCCAGCAGTGATCTAGCGGGGGTATACAATGAGCAGTTCTTC.

This sequence joins TRBV28 and TRBJ1-5, with D possibly matching TRBD1 (5 bases). V gave up 10 bases and J gave up 0 bases, with 16 bases separating them. Germline CDR1 reads MDHEN; CDR2 reads SYDVKM. There are 15 residues in the CDR3. The CDR3 region is CATLKGSYSNQPQHF. CDR3 nucleotide sequence: TGTGCCACCCTCAAGGGGAGCTATAGCAATCAGCCCCAGCATTTT.

The J gene is TRBJ1-2, the V gene TRBV4-1; D ambiguous. The V gene lost 3 bases and the J gene lost 4 bases, with 15 bases spanning the gap. The CDR3 spans 15 residues. The germline gives CDR1 MGHRA, CDR2 YSYEKL. CDR3 sequence (DNA): TGCGCCAGCAGCCAGGTCAGCCTGGGGTCCTATGGCTACACCTTC. Residues: CASSQVSLGSYGYTF.

The rearrangement joins TRBV6-6 to TRBJ2-5; D is unresolved. Germline assignment: CDR1 MNHNY and CDR2 SVGAGI (reference sequence). This CDR3 comprises 11 residues. Trimming stripped 2 bases from V and 5 bases from J, with 3 bases between. The CDR3 here is CASSYAETQYF. CDR3 in DNA: TGTGCCAGCAGTTACGCGGAGACCCAGTACTTC.

This chain uses TRBV24-1 with TRBJ2-1; D possibly corresponds to TRBD1 (5 bases). This CDR3 is 13 amino acids long. Germline V gene data show CDR1 as KGHDR and CDR2 as SFDVKD. V shed 6 bases and J shed 6 bases, with 11 bases lying between them. The CDR3 here is CATSSSRANEQFF. The CDR3 nucleotides are TGTGCCACCAGTTCGAGCAGGGCCAATGAGCAGTTCTTC.

The V call is TRBV2, the J call TRBJ1-1; D not resolved. Trimming stripped 6 bases from V and 0 bases from J, with 11 bases between. The CDR3 contains 14 residues. Germline CDR1 and CDR2: SNHLY and FYNNEI. As DNA, the CDR3 is TGTGCCAGCAGAGCAGAGAATATGAACACTGAAGCTTTCTTT. It codes for CASRAENMNTEAFF.

This clone was observed a single time. The chain is built from TRBV9 and TRBJ2-7, with a weak D call TRBD2 (5 bases). Per the germline V gene, CDR1 is SGDLS and CDR2 is YYNGEE. The CDR3 loop spans 14 amino acids. Trimming stripped 3 bases from V and 2 bases from J, with 12 bases between. CDR3 region: CASSGGGSPYEQYF. CDR3 sequence (DNA): TGTGCCAGCAGCGGCGGAGGTTCACCCTACGAGCAGTACTTC.

This clone was found a few times. This chain connects TRBV2 to TRBJ1-2, with D perhaps matching TRBD1 (6 bases). CDR3 length: 11 amino acids. The V end was cut by 8 bases, the J end by 4 bases, with 8 bases between. In germline, CDR1 is SNHLY, CDR2 FYNNEI. CDR3 loop: CASRQAYGYTF. The CDR3 DNA is TGTGCCAGCCGACAGGCCTATGGCTACACCTTC.